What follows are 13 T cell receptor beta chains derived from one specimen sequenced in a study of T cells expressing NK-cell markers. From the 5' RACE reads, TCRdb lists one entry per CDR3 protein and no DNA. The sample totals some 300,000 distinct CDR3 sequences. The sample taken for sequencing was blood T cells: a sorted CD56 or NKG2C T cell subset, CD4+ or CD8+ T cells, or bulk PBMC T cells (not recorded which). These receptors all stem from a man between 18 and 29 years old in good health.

The CDR3 sequence: CASSREGDSLYEQYF. The rearrangement joins TRBV4-3 to TRBJ2-7; there is no DNA to check the TCRdb D call of TRBD1. Germline CDR1 reads LGHNA; CDR2 reads YSLEER. The CDR3 consists of 15 residues.

The chain's CDR3 is CASSKVYTGKYNYGYTF. The chain combines TRBV21-1 with TRBJ1-2; TCRdb indicates TRBD1, and absent DNA this call remains unverified. TRBV21-1 is tagged as a pseudogene. The CDR3 totals 17 residues.

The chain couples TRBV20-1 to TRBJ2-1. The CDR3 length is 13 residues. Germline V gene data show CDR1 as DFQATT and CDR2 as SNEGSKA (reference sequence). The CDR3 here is CSARVQIGNEQFF.

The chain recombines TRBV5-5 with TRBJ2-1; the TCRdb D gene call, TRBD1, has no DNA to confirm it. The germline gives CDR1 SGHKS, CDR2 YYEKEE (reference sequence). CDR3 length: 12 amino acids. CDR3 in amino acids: CASSRDRNEQFF.

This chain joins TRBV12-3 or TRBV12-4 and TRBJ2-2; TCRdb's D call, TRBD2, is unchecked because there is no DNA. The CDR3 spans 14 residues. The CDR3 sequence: CACSVLAGTGELFF.

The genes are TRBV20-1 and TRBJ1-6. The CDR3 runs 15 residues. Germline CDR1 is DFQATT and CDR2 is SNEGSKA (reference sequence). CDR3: CSASWGTADNSPLHF.

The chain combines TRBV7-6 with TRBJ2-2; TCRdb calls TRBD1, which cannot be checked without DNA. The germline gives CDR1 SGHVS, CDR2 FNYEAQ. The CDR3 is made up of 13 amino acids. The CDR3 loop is CASRDTYTGELFF.

This chain's CDR3 is CASSQEPGQVTDTQYF. The chain employs TRBV4-2 and TRBJ2-3; absent DNA, TCRdb's TRBD1 call cannot be checked. The CDR3 contains 16 residues. Germline V gene data show CDR1 as LGHNA and CDR2 as YNFKEQ.

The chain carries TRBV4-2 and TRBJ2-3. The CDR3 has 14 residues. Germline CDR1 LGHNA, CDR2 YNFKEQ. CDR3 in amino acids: CASSPMILGDTQYF.

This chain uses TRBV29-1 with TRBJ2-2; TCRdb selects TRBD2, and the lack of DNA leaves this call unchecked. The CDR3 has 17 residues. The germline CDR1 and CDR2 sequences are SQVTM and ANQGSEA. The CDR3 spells CSAGTFFGIRSAGELFF.

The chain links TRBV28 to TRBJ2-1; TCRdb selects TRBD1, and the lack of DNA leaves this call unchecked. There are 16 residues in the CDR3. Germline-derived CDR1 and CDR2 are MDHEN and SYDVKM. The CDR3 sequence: CASIPWGGFSYNEQFF.

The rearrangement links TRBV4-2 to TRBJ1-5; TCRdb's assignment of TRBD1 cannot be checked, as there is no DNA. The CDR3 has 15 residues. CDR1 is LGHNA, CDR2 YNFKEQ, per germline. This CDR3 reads CASSQVWDIDQPQHF.

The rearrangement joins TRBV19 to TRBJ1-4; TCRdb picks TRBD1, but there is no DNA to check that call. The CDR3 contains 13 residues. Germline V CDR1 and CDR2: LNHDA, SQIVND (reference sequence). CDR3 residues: CASTRQGNEKLFF.